A selection of T cell receptor beta chains follows, all from one sample in a study of T cell changes during pregnancy in multiple sclerosis. The method was immunoSEQ multiplex PCR; TCRdb's version includes in-frame clones alone and lacks a portion of them. The sample has around 12,000 clones, around 88% seen once; the top ten hold more than 6%. Sequenced material: CD8+ T cells from peripheral blood mononuclear cells, taken in the second trimester of pregnancy. All receptors derive from a female donor in good health, enrolled as a control in a pregnancy study. Both conserved end residues are part of each CDR3. The D gene is left open where the match is weak. A clone size is listed for some rows: how often the clone was seen (once, few, many), or a class if it is expanded.

v_call,d_call,clone_size,j_call,cdr3_aa,cdr3_nt
TRBV2,.,.,TRBJ1-3,CASSGGRGPGNTIYF,TGTGCCAGCAGTGGGGGGAGGGGACCTGGAAACACCATATATTTT
TRBV9,.,.,TRBJ2-5,CASSVASGETQYF,TGTGCCAGCAGCGTAGCCTCCGGGGAGACCCAGTACTTC
TRBV14,TRBD1,.,TRBJ1-1,CASSLRDSYTEAFF,TGTGCCAGCAGTCTCCGGGACAGCTACACTGAAGCTTTCTTT
TRBV7-2,.,.,TRBJ2-3,CASSSRSSNPLFYTQYF,TGTGCCAGCAGCTCCCGGAGTTCTAACCCCCTGTTTTATACGCAGTATTTT
TRBV7-2,TRBD2,.,TRBJ2-7,CASSALAGGPYEQYF,TGTGCCAGCAGCGCCCTAGCGGGGGGGCCCTACGAGCAGTACTTC
TRBV11-2,.,.,TRBJ2-2,CASSPPPSRGNTGELFF,TGTGCCAGCAGCCCCCCGCCCTCTAGGGGGAACACCGGGGAGCTGTTTTTT
TRBV6-1,.,.,TRBJ2-7,CASSEGLRYEQYF,TGTGCCAGCAGTGAAGGGCTCCGCTACGAGCAGTACTTC
TRBV6-1,.,.,TRBJ2-3,CASSSYRGTDTQYF,TGTGCCAGCAGTAGTTACAGGGGCACAGATACGCAGTATTTT
TRBV7-6,TRBD1,.,TRBJ1-5,CASSLGETGRNQPQHF,TGTGCCAGCAGCTTGGGGGAGACAGGGCGCAATCAGCCCCAGCATTTT
TRBV7-9,TRBD2,once,TRBJ2-1,CAGGEAYNEQFF,TGTGCCGGGGGGGAGGCCTACAATGAGCAGTTCTTC
TRBV7-8,TRBD1,.,TRBJ2-1,CASSDRAGNAYNEQFF,TGTGCCAGCAGCGACAGGGCCGGGAACGCCTACAATGAGCAGTTCTTC
TRBV2,.,.,TRBJ1-1,CASSASRSIPQSTEAFF,TGTGCCAGCAGTGCGAGCAGGTCTATCCCACAATCAACTGAAGCTTTCTTT
TRBV2,TRBD2,.,TRBJ2-7,CAGTTVYEQYF,TGTGCCGGGACTACCGTCTACGAGCAGTACTTC
TRBV13,TRBD2,.,TRBJ2-3,CASSSLGGGVLTDTQYF,TGTGCCAGCAGCTCCTTGGGCGGGGGGGTCCTCACAGATACGCAGTATTTT
TRBV27,.,once,TRBJ1-5,CASSSDPGFWPQHF,TGTGCCAGCAGTTCGGACCCGGGGTTTTGGCCCCAGCATTTT
TRBV27,TRBD1,.,TRBJ2-7,CASSSGQTSYEQYF,TGTGCCAGCAGTTCGGGACAGACCTCCTACGAGCAGTACTTC
TRBV5-5,.,.,TRBJ2-7,CASSLVGGPTYEQYF,TGTGCCAGCAGCTTGGTAGGCGGGCCCACCTACGAGCAGTACTTC
TRBV6-5,TRBD1,once,TRBJ2-1,CASSLGQKQFF,TGTGCCAGCAGTTTGGGACAGAAGCAGTTCTTC
TRBV7-9,.,few,TRBJ1-1,CASSLSYSNTEAFF,TGTGCCAGCAGCTTATCGTACAGTAACACTGAAGCTTTCTTT
TRBV30,.,once,TRBJ1-1,CAWSDWGDTEAFF,TGTGCCTGGAGTGATTGGGGGGACACTGAAGCTTTCTTT
TRBV7-2,TRBD1,.,TRBJ2-7,CASSLEGTAFYEQYF,TGTGCCAGCAGCTTAGAAGGGACAGCTTTCTACGAGCAGTACTTC
TRBV5-5,.,.,TRBJ1-1,CASSFQGNTEAFF,TGTGCCAGCAGCTTCCAGGGGAACACTGAAGCTTTCTTT
TRBV19,TRBD2,.,TRBJ2-3,CASRAGNRDTQYF,TGTGCCAGTAGAGCGGGAAACCGCGATACGCAGTATTTT